Listed below are T cell receptor beta chains from one sample, sequenced in a study of PD-1 and CTLA-4 blockade in melanoma. Sequencing was performed with immunoSEQ multiplex PCR; in TCRdb, only in-frame clones are kept and a portion is missing. The data show 34,000 or so clones, around 89% seen once. The starting material was CD8+ T cells from peripheral blood, obtained from a patient given anti-PD-1 treatment. Receptor source: a human donor with melanoma. The CDR3 runs from the conserved cysteine through the conserved F or W. D genes are given only for firm matches. Size tells how often a clone was seen (once, few, many) or the class of an expanded clone, and some rows leave it out.

V	J	size	D	DNA	CDR3
TRBV6-1	TRBJ1-1	.	.	TGTGCCAGCAGTGAAAAAGTGCGTTCAAAGACAGCGATGAACACTGAAGCTTTCTTT	CASSEKVRSKTAMNTEAFF
TRBV5-5	TRBJ2-4	.	.	TGTGCCAGCCAAAGGGGGGAAAACATTCAGTACTTC	CASQRGENIQYF
TRBV6-5	TRBJ1-1	few	.	TGTGCCAGCAGGAACTACAGGAACACTGAAGCTTTCTTT	CASRNYRNTEAFF
TRBV28	TRBJ1-1	.	.	TGTGCCAGCAGGAAAGGGCAGGGCCTGCTGGGGAACACTGAAGCTTTCTTT	CASRKGQGLLGNTEAFF
TRBV4-3	TRBJ1-3	.	.	TGCGCCAGCAGCCAAGACCGGGCTGCCTCTGGAAACACCATATATTTT	CASSQDRAASGNTIYF
TRBV14	TRBJ2-5	.	.	TGTGCCAGCAGCCAAGATGTCTATAGGGAGACCCAGTACTTC	CASSQDVYRETQYF
TRBV2	TRBJ2-4	.	TRBD1	TGTGCCAGCAGGGCTACAGGGGCCCCTAGTAACTTC	CASRATGAPSNF
TRBV4-1	TRBJ2-3	.	TRBD1	TGCGCCAGCATCCCCGGGACAGAAGTCACAGATACGCAGTATTTT	CASIPGTEVTDTQYF
TRBV4-2	TRBJ1-4	.	.	TGTGCCAGCAGCCTACAGGAGACAACCGAAAAACTGTTTTTT	CASSLQETTEKLFF
TRBV11-2	TRBJ2-7	.	.	TGTGCCAGCAGCTTAGGCCACTACGAGCAGTACTTC	CASSLGHYEQYF
TRBV19	TRBJ2-1	.	.	TGTGCCAGTAGTTGGGGTTCCTCCTACAATGAGCAGTTCTTC	CASSWGSSYNEQFF
TRBV28	TRBJ1-5	.	.	TGTGCCAGCAGTTTCTTCAGGGGAGGCAATCAGCCCCAGCATTTT	CASSFFRGGNQPQHF
TRBV27	TRBJ2-3	once	.	TGTGCCAGCAGTTTAGTCGGCAGGGGCACAGATACGCAGTATTTT	CASSLVGRGTDTQYF
TRBV5-1	TRBJ2-5	.	TRBD2	TGCGCCAGCACCCCCACTAGCGGGGGTTTGGAGACCCAGTACTTC	CASTPTSGGLETQYF
TRBV19	TRBJ2-1	.	.	TGTGCCAGTACTCTACGGGGACCCGGGAATGAGCAGTTCTTC	CASTLRGPGNEQFF
TRBV7-6	TRBJ2-7	.	TRBD1	TGTGCCAGCAGCACCAAAACCGGGACAGGCAACTACGAGCAGTACTTC	CASSTKTGTGNYEQYF
TRBV5-1	TRBJ2-7	.	TRBD2	TGCGCCAGCAGCTTGGAGACTAGCGGGGGTTACGAGCAGTACTTC	CASSLETSGGYEQYF
TRBV24-1	TRBJ1-2	.	TRBD1	TGTGCCACCAGTGATTTCCTAAGGGACAGCGGCTACACCTTC	CATSDFLRDSGYTF
TRBV28	TRBJ2-1	.	.	TGTGCCAGCAGTTTTCAACTAGTCTCTATTGACACCTCCTACAATGAGCAGTTCTTC	CASSFQLVSIDTSYNEQFF
TRBV10-3	TRBJ1-2	.	.	TGTGCCATCAGCCCGCTGGCCCCTTATGGCTACACCTTC	CAISPLAPYGYTF
TRBV4-3	TRBJ1-6	.	.	TGCGCCAGCAGCCAAGATCTGGGTAGAGGGGAAACCTCCCTTTTTAATTCACCCCTCCACTTT	CASSQDLGRGETSLFNSPLHF
TRBV7-9	TRBJ2-1	.	TRBD2	TGTGCCAGCGGTGGCGGGGGTGTGTATGAGCAGTTCTTC	CASGGGGVYEQFF
TRBV9	TRBJ2-7	.	.	TGTGCCAGCAGCGTCTCTGTGGGTAATGAGCAGTACTTC	CASSVSVGNEQYF
TRBV28	TRBJ2-2	.	.	TGTGCCACCCGGGGCGCGAACACCGGGGAGCTGTTTTTT	CATRGANTGELFF
TRBV6-6	TRBJ2-7	.	TRBD1	TGTGCCAGCAGTTCCGGACAGGGGGACTACGAGCAGTACTTC	CASSSGQGDYEQYF
TRBV7-2	TRBJ2-1	.	.	TGTGCCAGCAGCTTAACGGCGTACAATGAGCAGTTCTTC	CASSLTAYNEQFF
TRBV28	TRBJ2-1	.	TRBD1	TGTGCCAGCAGCCCCGGACAGGGATCCTACAATGAGCAGTTCTTC	CASSPGQGSYNEQFF
TRBV7-8	TRBJ2-7	medium-sized	.	TGTGCCAGCAATGCACAGGGGAGGGCAAAAGACGAGCAGTACTTC	CASNAQGRAKDEQYF
TRBV2	TRBJ1-5	.	.	TGTGCCAGCCTAACGGGGGAGGGAAATCAGCCCCAGCATTTT	CASLTGEGNQPQHF